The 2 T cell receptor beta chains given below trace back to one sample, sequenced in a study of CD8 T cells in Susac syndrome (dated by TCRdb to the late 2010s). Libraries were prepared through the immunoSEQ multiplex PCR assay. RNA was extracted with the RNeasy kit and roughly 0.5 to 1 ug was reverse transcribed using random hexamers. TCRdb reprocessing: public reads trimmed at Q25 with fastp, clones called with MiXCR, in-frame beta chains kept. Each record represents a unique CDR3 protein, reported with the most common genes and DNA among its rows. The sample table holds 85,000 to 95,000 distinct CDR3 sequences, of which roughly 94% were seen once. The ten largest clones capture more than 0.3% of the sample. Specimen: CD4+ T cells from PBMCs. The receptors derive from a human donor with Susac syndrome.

CDR3 amino acids: CASSFGQLSGANVLTF. The DNA for the CDR3 is TGTGCCAGCAGTTTTGGACAGCTCTCTGGGGCCAACGTCCTGACTTTC. The gene calls are TRBV27 and TRBJ2-6, with D possibly TRBD1 on 6 matching bases. The CDR3 totals 16 residues. Trimming took 3 bases from V and 0 from J, leaving 9 bases between them. CDR1 is MNHEY and CDR2 is SMNVEV in the germline V gene (reference sequence).

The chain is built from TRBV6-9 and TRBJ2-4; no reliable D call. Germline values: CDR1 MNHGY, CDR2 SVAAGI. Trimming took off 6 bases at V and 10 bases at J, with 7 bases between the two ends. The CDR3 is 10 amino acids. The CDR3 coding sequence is TGTGCCAGCAGGGAGAGTATTCAGTACTTC. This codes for CASRESIQYF.